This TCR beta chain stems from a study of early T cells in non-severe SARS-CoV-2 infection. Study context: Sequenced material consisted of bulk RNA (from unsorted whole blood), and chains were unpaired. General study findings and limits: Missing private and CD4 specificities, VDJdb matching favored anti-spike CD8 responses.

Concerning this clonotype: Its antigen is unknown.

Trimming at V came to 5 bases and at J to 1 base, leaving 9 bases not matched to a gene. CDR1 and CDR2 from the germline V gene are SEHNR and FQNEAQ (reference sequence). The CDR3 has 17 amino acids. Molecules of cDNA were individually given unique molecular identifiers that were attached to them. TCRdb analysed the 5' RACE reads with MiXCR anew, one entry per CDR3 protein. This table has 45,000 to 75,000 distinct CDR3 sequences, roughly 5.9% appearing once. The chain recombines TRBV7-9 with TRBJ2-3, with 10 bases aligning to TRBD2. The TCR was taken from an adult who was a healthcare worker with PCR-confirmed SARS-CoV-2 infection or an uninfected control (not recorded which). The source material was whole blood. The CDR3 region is CASSARRLAGGTDTQYF. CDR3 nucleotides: TGTGCCAGCAGCGCCAGAAGGCTAGCGGGGGGCACAGATACGCAGTATTTT.